These 3 T cell receptor beta chains were sequenced from one sample in a study of beta chain features in type 1 diabetes. Regarding the study as a whole: Across all four CD4+ subsets, people with type 1 diabetes showed modestly shorter TCRB CDR3s.

These receptors have no known antigen. The investigators reverse transcribed all of the isolated RNA, so they sequenced expressed TCRB transcripts. Measured with immunoSEQ multiplex PCR; TCRdb has only the in-frame clones, and not every one. The sample carries 250,000 or so clones, 11% to 15% recorded once. The sequencing sample was made of naive CD4+ T cells from blood. The receptors shown here come from a man aged 30 to 45 with type 1 diabetes.

This clone turned up a few times. This chain uses TRBV6-5 with TRBJ1-2; a possible D gene is TRBD1 (5 bases). This CDR3 comprises 14 residues. The germline V gene encodes CDR1 MNHEY and CDR2 SVGAGI. Trimming removed 2 bases at V and 3 bases at J, with 10 bases between. The CDR3 nucleotides are TGTGCCAGCAGTTACAGGGGCCGGGACTATGGCTACACCTTC. As protein: CASSYRGRDYGYTF.

Only a few counts were recorded for this clone. The DNA for the CDR3 is TGTGCCAGCAGCTTAGTCCTTGGCACAGATACGCAGTATTTT. Translating it yields CASSLVLGTDTQYF. This chain links TRBV7-2 with TRBJ2-3; D is undetermined. Trimming pared 1 base from V and 1 base from J, leaving 6 bases between. The germline CDR1 and CDR2 sequences are SGHTA and FQGNSA. The CDR3 covers 14 residues.

This chain connects TRBV5-1 to TRBJ1-5; a possible D gene is TRBD1 (5 bases). V lost 0 bases to trimming and J lost 6 bases, with 7 bases between them. The CDR3 is 13 amino acids. Germline V lookup: CDR1 SGHRS, CDR2 YFSETQ. This chain's CDR3 is CASSLEGPQPQHF. CDR3 nucleotides: TGCGCCAGCAGCTTGGAGGGGCCTCAGCCCCAGCATTTT.